Listed below are T cell receptor beta chains from one sample, sequenced in a study of blood T cells in healthy people across ages. TCRdb reprocessed the 5' RACE reads via MiXCR and lists one record per CDR3 protein. This table has approximately 800,000 distinct CDR3 sequences, under 40% appearing once. Material: blood. The receptor set was obtained from a man between 18 and 35 years old in good health. The CDR3 runs from the conserved cysteine through the conserved F or W. The D gene is left open where the match is weak. Size tells how often a clone was seen (once, few, many) or the class of an expanded clone, and some rows leave it out.

v_gene	d_gene	abundance	j_gene	CDR3aa	CDR3nt
TRBV12-3/TRBV12-4	NA	NA	TRBJ2-7	CASSFSGPEQYF	TGTGCCAGCAGTTTTTCGGGGCCCGAGCAGTACTTC
TRBV20-1	NA	few	TRBJ2-5	CSASMLGDGEQYF	TGCAGTGCTAGTATGCTGGGAGATGGGGAGCAGTACTTC
TRBV18	NA	few	TRBJ1-1	CASSPGQPLTEAFF	TGTGCCAGCTCACCCGGACAGCCGCTGACTGAAGCTTTCTTT
TRBV29-1	NA	NA	TRBJ2-6	CSVVVPSGANVLTF	TGCAGCGTTGTGGTTCCGTCTGGGGCCAACGTCCTGACTTTC
TRBV4-2	TRBD2	NA	TRBJ2-3	CASSQEFGGGGTDTQYF	TGTGCCAGCAGCCAAGAATTTGGCGGGGGAGGCACAGATACGCAGTATTTT
TRBV5-6	NA	few	TRBJ2-5	CASSLAELISDDQYF	TGTGCCAGCAGCTTGGCTGAGCTGATATCCGATGACCAGTACTTC
TRBV21-1	NA	few	TRBJ2-5	CASKETSGAGETQYF	TGTGCCAGCAAGGAGACTAGCGGGGCCGGGGAGACCCAGTACTTC
TRBV18	NA	NA	TRBJ1-2	CASSPGDGANYGYTF	TGTGCCAGCTCACCCGGGGACGGGGCGAACTATGGCTACACCTTC
TRBV20-1	NA	NA	TRBJ1-2	CSAGPFSDGGYGYTF	TGCAGTGCTGGCCCTTTTAGCGACGGCGGGTATGGCTACACCTTC
TRBV4-3	NA	few	TRBJ2-1	CASSRVVGVVNEQFF	TGCGCCAGCAGCCGGGTGGTAGGGGTGGTCAATGAGCAGTTCTTC
TRBV28	NA	few	TRBJ2-5	CASREDWGETQYF	TGTGCCAGCAGAGAAGACTGGGGGGAGACCCAGTACTTC
TRBV5-1	NA	NA	TRBJ2-1	CASSLKMQSKGNEQFF	TGCGCCAGCAGCTTGAAAATGCAATCCAAGGGCAATGAGCAGTTCTTC
TRBV20-1	TRBD1	NA	TRBJ1-2	CSARAGQGGYGYTF	TGCAGTGCTAGAGCAGGACAGGGTGGCTATGGCTACACCTTC
TRBV4-2	NA	NA	TRBJ2-1	CASSRLGYNERFF	TGTGCCAGCAGTAGGCTAGGGTACAATGAGCGGTTCTTC
TRBV7-9	TRBD2	once	TRBJ2-7	CASSVAGGVYEQYF	TGTGCCAGCAGCGTAGCGGGCGGGGTTTACGAGCAGTACTTC
TRBV6-1	TRBD1	few	TRBJ2-1	CASSEGLGQGYNEQFF	TGTGCCAGCAGTGAAGGCCTTGGACAGGGCTACAATGAGCAGTTCTTC
TRBV20-1	NA	NA	TRBJ2-3	CSALREGETDTQYF	TGCAGTGCTCTCCGAGAGGGGGAAACAGATACGCAGTATTTT
TRBV7-2	TRBD2	NA	TRBJ2-5	CASSIGGEQETQYF	TGTGCCAGCAGCATCGGGGGGGAACAAGAGACCCAGTACTTC
TRBV5-1	NA	few	TRBJ1-1	CASSSAGGTGENGTEAFF	TGCGCCAGCAGCTCCGCCGGGGGGACTGGGGAAAACGGAACTGAAGCTTTCTTT
TRBV5-1	TRBD1	NA	TRBJ2-7	CASSLDLDRLYF	TGCGCCAGCAGCTTGGATCTGGACAGGCTGTACTTC
TRBV20-1	NA	few	TRBJ1-6	CSAASGAPKGSYNSPLHF	TGCAGTGCAGCCAGCGGAGCGCCGAAGGGCTCCTATAATTCACCCCTCCACTTT
TRBV29-1	TRBD1	many	TRBJ1-5	CSAGQGADQPQHF	TGCAGCGCGGGACAGGGGGCGGATCAGCCCCAGCATTTT
TRBV9	NA	many	TRBJ2-1	CASSAPPLDNEQFF	TGTGCCAGCAGCGCTCCGCCGTTGGACAATGAGCAGTTCTTC
TRBV20-1	NA	once	TRBJ2-5	CSARTGTPQETQYF	TGCAGTGCTAGAACGGGGACGCCACAAGAGACCCAGTACTTC
TRBV24-1	TRBD2	NA	TRBJ2-3	CATSDSGGGTDTQYF	TGTGCCACCAGTGATAGCGGGGGGGGAACAGATACGCAGTATTTT
TRBV12-3/TRBV12-4	NA	NA	TRBJ2-3	CASRLPGADTQYF	TGTGCCAGCAGACTTCCGGGCGCAGATACGCAGTATTTT
TRBV12-3/TRBV12-4	NA	many	TRBJ2-3	CASSFSRGTDTQYF	TGTGCCAGCAGTTTCAGCAGGGGCACAGATACGCAGTATTTT
TRBV20-1	TRBD2	NA	TRBJ2-7	CSAQTGTSVSNEQYF	TGCAGTGCACAGACCGGGACTAGCGTGAGCAATGAGCAGTACTTC
TRBV28	NA	few	TRBJ2-5	CASSSPNNEQYF	TGTGCCAGCAGTTCCCCTAACAATGAGCAGTACTTC
TRBV5-1	NA	NA	TRBJ2-2	CASTPLGSGNTGELFF	TGCGCCAGCACCCCTCTTGGGTCGGGGAACACCGGGGAGCTGTTTTTT
TRBV28	NA	many	TRBJ1-2	CASSLGDGYGYTF	TGTGCCAGCAGTTTAGGGGATGGCTATGGCTACACCTTC
TRBV7-2	NA	few	TRBJ1-5	CASSLGGGGSNQPQHF	TGTGCCAGCAGCTTAGGTGGGGGCGGGAGCAATCAGCCCCAGCATTTT
TRBV9	NA	NA	TRBJ2-1	CASSVAGDLYNEQFF	TGTGCCAGCAGCGTCGCAGGGGACCTCTACAATGAGCAGTTCTTC
TRBV2	TRBD2	few	TRBJ2-1	CASYLAGQSFF	TGTGCCAGCTATCTAGCGGGCCAGTCGTTCTTC
TRBV4-1	TRBD2	NA	TRBJ2-5	CASTPTSGGAHNEQYF	TGCGCCAGCACTCCGACTAGCGGGGGGGCGCATAATGAGCAGTACTTC
TRBV5-1	TRBD2	NA	TRBJ2-1	CASTTSVGTYNEQFF	TGCGCCAGCACGACTAGCGTGGGAACCTACAATGAGCAGTTCTTC
TRBV12-3/TRBV12-4	NA	NA	TRBJ2-5	CASSRIGTPFDEQYF	TGTGCCAGCAGTCGCATCGGGACTCCTTTCGATGAGCAGTACTTC
TRBV10-3	NA	NA	TRBJ2-1	CASTEGPRPGEQFF	TGTGCCTCGACAGAGGGCCCTCGGCCCGGTGAGCAGTTCTTC
TRBV7-2	TRBD1	few	TRBJ1-5	CASSPGQKFNQPQHF	TGTGCCAGCAGCCCGGGACAGAAATTCAATCAGCCCCAGCATTTT
TRBV3-1	NA	NA	TRBJ1-1	CASSPRGSNTEAFF	TGTGCCAGCAGCCCAAGGGGGTCGAACACTGAAGCTTTCTTT
TRBV29-1	NA	few	TRBJ1-5	CSVRGQPNQPQHF	TGCAGCGTCCGCGGACAGCCTAATCAGCCCCAGCATTTT
TRBV20-1	NA	few	TRBJ1-1	CSATQGMGGNTEAFF	TGCAGTGCGACCCAAGGGATGGGAGGGAACACTGAAGCTTTCTTT
TRBV6-1	NA	once	TRBJ1-1	CASSEGLMGGTEAFF	TGTGCCAGCAGTGAAGGGCTGATGGGTGGGACTGAAGCTTTCTTT
TRBV12-3/TRBV12-4	NA	NA	TRBJ1-1	CASSIQNPEAFF	TGTGCCAGCAGTATACAAAACCCTGAAGCTTTCTTT
TRBV25-1	NA	NA	TRBJ2-5	CASSEFGRDPQETQYF	TGTGCCAGCAGTGAATTCGGCAGGGACCCTCAAGAGACCCAGTACTTC